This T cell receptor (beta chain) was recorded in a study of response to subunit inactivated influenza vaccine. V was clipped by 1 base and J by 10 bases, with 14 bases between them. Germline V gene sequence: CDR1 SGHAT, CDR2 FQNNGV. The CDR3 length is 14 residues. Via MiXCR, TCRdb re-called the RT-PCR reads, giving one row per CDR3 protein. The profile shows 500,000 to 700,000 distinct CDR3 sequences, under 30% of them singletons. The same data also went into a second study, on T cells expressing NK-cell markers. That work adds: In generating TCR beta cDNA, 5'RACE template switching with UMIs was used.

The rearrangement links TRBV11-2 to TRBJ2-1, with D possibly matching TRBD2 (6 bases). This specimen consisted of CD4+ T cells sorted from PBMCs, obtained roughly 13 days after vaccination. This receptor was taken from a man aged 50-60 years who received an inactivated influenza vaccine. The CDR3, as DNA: TGTGCCAGCAGCTTAGTTGCGGGAAAATGGGAGCAGTTCTTC. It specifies CASSLVAGKWEQFF.